The 2 T cell receptor beta chains below all came from one sample that was sequenced in a study of blood T cell repertoires in COVID-19. The method was immunoSEQ multiplex PCR; TCRdb's version includes in-frame clones alone and lacks a portion of them. The sample carries under 350,000 clones, 83% recorded once. The material sequenced was peripheral blood. Source of these receptors: a woman in her 50s who had recovered from COVID-19.

This sequence joins TRBV6-6 and TRBJ1-5, with 7 positions matching TRBD1. This CDR3 region has 14 residues. V dropped 5 bases and J dropped 8; count of bases not matched to a gene: 9. The V gene's germline CDR1 is MNHNY and CDR2 SVGAGI (reference sequence). The CDR3, as DNA: TGTGCCAGCAGTACGACAGGGCGAGGGAAGCCCCAGCATTTT. The encoded protein is CASSTTGRGKPQHF.

The V call is TRBV5-4, the J call TRBJ2-1, with no clear D. With 2 bases removed from V and 6 bases from J, the gap between germline ends came to 6 bases. Germline CDR1 is SGHNT and CDR2 is YYREEE (reference sequence). The CDR3 is 12 residues long. The CDR3 nucleotides are TGTGCCAGCAGCTTTTTCCGCAATGAGCAGTTCTTC. Protein sequence: CASSFFRNEQFF.